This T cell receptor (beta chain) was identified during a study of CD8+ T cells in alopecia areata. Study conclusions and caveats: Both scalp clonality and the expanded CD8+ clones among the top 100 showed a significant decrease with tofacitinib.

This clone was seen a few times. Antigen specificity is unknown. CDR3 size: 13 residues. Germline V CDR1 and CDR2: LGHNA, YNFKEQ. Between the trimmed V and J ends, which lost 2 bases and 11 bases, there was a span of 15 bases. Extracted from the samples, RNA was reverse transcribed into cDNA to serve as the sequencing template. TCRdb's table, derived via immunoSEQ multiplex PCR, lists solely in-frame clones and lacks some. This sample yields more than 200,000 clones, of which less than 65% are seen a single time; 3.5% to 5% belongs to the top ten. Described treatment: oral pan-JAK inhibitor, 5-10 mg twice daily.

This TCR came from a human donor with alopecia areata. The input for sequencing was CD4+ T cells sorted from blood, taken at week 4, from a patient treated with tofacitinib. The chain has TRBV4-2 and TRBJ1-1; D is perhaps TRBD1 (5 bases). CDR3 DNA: TGTGCCAGCAGCCAACTTCTAGGACAAGAGGCTTTCTTT. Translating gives CASSQLLGQEAFF.